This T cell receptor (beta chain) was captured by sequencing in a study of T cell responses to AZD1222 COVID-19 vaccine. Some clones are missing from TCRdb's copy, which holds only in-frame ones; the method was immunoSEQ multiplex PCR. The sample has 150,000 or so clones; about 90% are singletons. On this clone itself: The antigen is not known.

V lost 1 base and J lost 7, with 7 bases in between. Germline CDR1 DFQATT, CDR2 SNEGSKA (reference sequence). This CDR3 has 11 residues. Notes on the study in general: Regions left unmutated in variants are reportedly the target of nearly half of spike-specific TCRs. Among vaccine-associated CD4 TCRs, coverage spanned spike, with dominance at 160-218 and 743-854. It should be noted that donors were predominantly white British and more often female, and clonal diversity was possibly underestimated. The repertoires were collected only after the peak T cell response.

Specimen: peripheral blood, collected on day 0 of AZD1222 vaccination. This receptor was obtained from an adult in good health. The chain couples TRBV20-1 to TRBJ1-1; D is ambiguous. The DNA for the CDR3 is TGCAGTGCTAGAGGGAAGGGTGAAGCTTTCTTT. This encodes CSARGKGEAFF.